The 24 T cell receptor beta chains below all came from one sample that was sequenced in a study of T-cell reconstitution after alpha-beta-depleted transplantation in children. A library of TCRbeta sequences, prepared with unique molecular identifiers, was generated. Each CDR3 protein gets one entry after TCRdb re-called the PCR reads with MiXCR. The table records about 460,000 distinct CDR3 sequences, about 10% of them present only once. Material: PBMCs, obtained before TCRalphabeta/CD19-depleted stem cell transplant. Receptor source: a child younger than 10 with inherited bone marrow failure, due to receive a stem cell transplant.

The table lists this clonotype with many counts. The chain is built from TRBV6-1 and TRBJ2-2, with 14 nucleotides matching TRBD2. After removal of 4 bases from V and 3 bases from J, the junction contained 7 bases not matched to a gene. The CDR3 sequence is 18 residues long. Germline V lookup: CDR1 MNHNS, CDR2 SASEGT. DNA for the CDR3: TGTGCCAGCAGTGGAGGGACTAGCGGGAGCTTGGACACCGGGGAGCTGTTTTTT. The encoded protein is CASSGGTSGSLDTGELFF.

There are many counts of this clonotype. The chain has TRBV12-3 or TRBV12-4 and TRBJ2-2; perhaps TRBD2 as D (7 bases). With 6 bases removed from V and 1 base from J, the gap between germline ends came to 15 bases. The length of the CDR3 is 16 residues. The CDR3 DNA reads TGTGCCAGCAGCAAGGGGGGGCGGGGGAACACCGGGGAGCTGTTTTTT. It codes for CASSKGGRGNTGELFF.

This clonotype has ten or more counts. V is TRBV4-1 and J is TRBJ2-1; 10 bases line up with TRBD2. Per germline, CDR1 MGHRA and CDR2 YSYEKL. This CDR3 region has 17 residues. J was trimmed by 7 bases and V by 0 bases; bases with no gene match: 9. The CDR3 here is CASSQDLAGARGNEQFF. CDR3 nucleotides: TGCGCCAGCAGCCAAGATCTAGCGGGAGCCCGGGGAAATGAGCAGTTCTTC.

Here the CDR3 DNA reads TGTGCCAGCAGCCCCACCCTTGGAGGGGGAGAGACCCAGTACTTC. This gives the protein CASSPTLGGGETQYF. The chain is built from TRBV7-2 and TRBJ2-5; the D call may be TRBD1 or TRBD2 (6 bases each). This CDR3 is 15 amino acids long. Trimming took 5 bases from V and 4 from J, leaving 17 bases between them. Germline CDR1 SGHTA, CDR2 FQGNSA.

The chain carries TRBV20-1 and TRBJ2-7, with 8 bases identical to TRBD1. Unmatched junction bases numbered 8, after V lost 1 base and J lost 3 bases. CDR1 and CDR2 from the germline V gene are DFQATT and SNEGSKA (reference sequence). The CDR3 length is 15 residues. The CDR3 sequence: CSARAPRQGFYEQYF. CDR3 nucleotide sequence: TGCAGTGCTAGAGCGCCGCGACAGGGGTTCTACGAGCAGTACTTC.

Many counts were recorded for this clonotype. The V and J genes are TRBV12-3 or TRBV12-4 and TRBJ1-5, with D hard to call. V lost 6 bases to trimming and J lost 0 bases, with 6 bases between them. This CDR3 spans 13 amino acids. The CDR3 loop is CASRGYSNQPQHF. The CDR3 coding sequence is TGTGCCAGCAGGGGTTATAGCAATCAGCCCCAGCATTTT.

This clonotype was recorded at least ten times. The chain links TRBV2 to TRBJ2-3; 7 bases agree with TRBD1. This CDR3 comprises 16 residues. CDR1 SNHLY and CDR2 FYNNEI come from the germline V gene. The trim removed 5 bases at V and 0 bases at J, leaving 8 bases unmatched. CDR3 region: CASSRQGRTSTDTQYF. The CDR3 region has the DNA TGTGCCAGCAGTCGACAGGGTCGGACTAGCACAGATACGCAGTATTTT.

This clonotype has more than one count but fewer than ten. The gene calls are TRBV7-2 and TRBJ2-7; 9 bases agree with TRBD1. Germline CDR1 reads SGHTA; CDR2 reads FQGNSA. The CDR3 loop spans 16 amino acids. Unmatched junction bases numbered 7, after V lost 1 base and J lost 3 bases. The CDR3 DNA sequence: TGTGCCAGCAGCTTAGGGCCGGGACAGGGCAACTACGAGCAGTACTTC. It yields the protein CASSLGPGQGNYEQYF.

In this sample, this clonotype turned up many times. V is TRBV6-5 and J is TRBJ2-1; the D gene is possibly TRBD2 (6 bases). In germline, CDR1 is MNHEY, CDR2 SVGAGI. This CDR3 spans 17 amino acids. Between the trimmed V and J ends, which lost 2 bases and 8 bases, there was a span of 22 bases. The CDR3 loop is CASSYTYSGGEVDEQFF. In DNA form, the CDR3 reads TGTGCCAGCAGTTACACCTATAGCGGAGGGGAGGTGGATGAGCAGTTCTTC.

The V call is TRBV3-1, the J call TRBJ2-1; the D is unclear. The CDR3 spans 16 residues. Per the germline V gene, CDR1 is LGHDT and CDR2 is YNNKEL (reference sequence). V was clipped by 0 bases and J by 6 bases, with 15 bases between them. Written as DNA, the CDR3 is TGTGCCAGCAGCCAAGATCTCGAGTATTTGTTCAATGAGCAGTTCTTC. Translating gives CASSQDLEYLFNEQFF.

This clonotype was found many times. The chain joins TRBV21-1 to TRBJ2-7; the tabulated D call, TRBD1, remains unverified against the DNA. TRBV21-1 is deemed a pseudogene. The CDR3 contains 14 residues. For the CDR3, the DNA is TGTGCCAGCAGCCGGACAGGGAAGTTGTACGAGCAGTACTTC. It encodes CASSRTGKLYEQYF.

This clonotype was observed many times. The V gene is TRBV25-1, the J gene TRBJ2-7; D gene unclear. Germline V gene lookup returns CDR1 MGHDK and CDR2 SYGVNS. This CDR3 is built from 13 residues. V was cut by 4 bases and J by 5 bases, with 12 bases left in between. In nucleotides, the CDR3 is TGTGCCAGCAGTGCGTCCAGCCCAGACGAGCAGTACTTC. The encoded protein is CASSASSPDEQYF.

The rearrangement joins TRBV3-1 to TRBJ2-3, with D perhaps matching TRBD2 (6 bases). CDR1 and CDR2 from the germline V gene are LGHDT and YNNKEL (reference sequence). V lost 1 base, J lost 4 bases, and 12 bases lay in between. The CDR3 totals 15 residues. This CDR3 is CASSQVWEAPDTQYF. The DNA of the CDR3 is TGTGCCAGCAGCCAAGTGTGGGAGGCACCAGATACGCAGTATTTT.

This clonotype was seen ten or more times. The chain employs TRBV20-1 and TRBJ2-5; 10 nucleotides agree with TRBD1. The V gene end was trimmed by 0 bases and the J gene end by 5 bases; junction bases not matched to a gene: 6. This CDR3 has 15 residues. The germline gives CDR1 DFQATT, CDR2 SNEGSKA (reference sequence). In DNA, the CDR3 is TGCAGTGCTAGAGACCCGACAGGGGGCGGGGAGACCCAGTACTTC. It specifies CSARDPTGGGETQYF.

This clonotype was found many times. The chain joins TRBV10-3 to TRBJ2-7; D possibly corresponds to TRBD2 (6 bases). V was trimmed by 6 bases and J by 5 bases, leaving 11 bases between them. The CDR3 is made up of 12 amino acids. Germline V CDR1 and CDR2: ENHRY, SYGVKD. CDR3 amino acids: CAIREGYHEQYF. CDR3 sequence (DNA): TGTGCCATCAGGGAGGGTTACCACGAGCAGTACTTC.

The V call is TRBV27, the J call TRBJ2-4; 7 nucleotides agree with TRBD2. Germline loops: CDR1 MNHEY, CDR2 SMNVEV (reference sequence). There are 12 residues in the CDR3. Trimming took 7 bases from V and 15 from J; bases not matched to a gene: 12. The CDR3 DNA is TGTGCCAGCATTCCCGGCGGGGGATGTCGGTACTTC. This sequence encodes CASIPGGGCRYF.

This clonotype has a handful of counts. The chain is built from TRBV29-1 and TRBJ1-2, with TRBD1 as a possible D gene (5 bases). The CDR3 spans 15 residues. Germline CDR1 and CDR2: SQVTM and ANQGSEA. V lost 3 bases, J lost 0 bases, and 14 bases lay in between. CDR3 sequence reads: CSVDPGRTSNYGYTF. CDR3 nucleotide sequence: TGCAGCGTTGACCCGGGACGGACATCTAACTATGGCTACACCTTC.

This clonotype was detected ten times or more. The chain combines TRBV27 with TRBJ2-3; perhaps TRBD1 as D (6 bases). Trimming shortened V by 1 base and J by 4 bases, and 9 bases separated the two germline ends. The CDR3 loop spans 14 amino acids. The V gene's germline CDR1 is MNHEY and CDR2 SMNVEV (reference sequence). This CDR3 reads CASSLFQGPDTQYF. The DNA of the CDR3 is TGTGCCAGCAGTTTATTCCAGGGGCCAGATACGCAGTATTTT.

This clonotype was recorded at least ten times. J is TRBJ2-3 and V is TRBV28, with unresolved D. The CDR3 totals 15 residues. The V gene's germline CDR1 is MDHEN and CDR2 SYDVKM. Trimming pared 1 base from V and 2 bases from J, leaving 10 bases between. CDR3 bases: TGTGCCAGCAGTTTATTCTCGGGCAACACAGATACGCAGTATTTT. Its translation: CASSLFSGNTDTQYF.

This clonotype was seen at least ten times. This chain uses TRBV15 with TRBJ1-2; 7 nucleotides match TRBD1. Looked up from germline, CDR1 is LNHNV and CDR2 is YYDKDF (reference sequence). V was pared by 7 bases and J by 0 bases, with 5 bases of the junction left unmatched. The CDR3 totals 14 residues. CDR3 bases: TGTGCCACCACCCCGACAGGGACTAACTATGGCTACACCTTC. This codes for CATTPTGTNYGYTF.

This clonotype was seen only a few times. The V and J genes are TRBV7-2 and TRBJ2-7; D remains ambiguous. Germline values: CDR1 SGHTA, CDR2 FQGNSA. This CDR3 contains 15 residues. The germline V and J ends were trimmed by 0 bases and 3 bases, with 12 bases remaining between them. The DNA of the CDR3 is TGTGCCAGCAGCTTAGCCCGACGCGGTCGCTACGAGCAGTACTTC. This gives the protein CASSLARRGRYEQYF. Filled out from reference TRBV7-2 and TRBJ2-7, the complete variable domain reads GAGVSQSPSNKVTEKGKDVELRCDPISGHTALYWYRQSLGQGLEFLIYFQGNSAPDKSGLPSDRFSAERTGGSVSTLTIQRTQQEDSAVYLCASSLARRGRYEQYFGPGTRLTVT.

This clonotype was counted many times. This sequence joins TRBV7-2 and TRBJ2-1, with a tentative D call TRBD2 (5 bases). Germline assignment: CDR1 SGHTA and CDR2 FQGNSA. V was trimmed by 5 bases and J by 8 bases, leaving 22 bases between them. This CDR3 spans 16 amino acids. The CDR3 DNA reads TGTGCCAGCAGCGCGAGCTCAGGTACTAGTACCCATGAGCAGTTCTTC. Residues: CASSASSGTSTHEQFF. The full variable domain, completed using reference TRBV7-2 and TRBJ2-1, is GAGVSQSPSNKVTEKGKDVELRCDPISGHTALYWYRQSLGQGLEFLIYFQGNSAPDKSGLPSDRFSAERTGGSVSTLTIQRTQQEDSAVYLCASSASSGTSTHEQFFGPGTRLTVL.

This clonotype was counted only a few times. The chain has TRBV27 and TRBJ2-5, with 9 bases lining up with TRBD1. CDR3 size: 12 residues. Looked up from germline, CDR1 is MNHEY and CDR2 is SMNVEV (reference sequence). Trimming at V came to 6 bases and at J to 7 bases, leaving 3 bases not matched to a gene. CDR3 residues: CASSDRGLTQYF. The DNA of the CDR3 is TGTGCCAGCAGCGACAGGGGGTTGACCCAGTACTTC.

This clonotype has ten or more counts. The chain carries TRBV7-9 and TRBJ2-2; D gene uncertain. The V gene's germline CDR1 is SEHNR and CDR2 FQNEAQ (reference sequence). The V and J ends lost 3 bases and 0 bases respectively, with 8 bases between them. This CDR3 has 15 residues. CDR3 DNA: TGTGCCAGCAGCTTCAGAGGTTCGAACACCGGGGAGCTGTTTTTT. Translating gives CASSFRGSNTGELFF.